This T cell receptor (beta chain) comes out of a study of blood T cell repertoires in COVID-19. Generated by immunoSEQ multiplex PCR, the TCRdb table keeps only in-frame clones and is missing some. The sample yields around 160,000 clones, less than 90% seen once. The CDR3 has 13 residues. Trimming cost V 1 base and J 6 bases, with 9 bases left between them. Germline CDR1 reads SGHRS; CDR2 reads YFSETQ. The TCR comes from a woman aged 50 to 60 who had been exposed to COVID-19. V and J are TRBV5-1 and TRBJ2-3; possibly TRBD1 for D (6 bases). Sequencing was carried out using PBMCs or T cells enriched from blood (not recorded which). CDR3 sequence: CASSLSGADTQYF. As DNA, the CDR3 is TGCGCCAGCAGCTTGTCAGGGGCCGATACGCAGTATTTT.